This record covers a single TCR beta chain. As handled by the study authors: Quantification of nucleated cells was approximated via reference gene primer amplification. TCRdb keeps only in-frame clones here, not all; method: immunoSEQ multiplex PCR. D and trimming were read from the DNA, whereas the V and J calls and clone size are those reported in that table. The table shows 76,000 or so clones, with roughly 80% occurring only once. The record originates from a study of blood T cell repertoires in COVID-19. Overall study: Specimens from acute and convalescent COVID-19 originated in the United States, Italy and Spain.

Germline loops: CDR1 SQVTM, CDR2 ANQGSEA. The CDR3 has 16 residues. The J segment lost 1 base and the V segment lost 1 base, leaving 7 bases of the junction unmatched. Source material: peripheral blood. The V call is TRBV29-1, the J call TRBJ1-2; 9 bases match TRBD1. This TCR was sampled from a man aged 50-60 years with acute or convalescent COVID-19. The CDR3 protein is CSVEGGDREGNYGYTF. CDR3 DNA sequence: TGCAGCGTTGAAGGAGGGGACAGGGAAGGTAACTATGGCTACACCTTC.